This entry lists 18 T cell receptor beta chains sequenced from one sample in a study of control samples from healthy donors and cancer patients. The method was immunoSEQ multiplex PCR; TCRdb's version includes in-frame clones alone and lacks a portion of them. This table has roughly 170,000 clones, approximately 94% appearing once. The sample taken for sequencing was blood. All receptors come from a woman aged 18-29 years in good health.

CDR3 in DNA: TGTGCCAGCAGTGGTTGGCAAGCTAATCAGCCCCAGCATTTT. Protein product: CASSGWQANQPQHF. The gene calls are TRBV6-2 or TRBV6-3 and TRBJ1-5; D is uncertain. V was cut by 5 bases and J by 4 bases, with 12 bases left in between. Germline V gives CDR1 MNHEY, CDR2 SVGEGT. The CDR3 spans 14 residues.

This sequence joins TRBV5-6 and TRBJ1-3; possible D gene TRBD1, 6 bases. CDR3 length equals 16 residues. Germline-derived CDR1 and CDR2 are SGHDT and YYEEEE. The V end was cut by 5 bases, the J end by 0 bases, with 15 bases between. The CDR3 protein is CASSPAGVSSGNTIYF. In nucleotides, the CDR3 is TGTGCCAGCAGTCCCGCAGGGGTTTCCTCTGGAAACACCATATATTTT.

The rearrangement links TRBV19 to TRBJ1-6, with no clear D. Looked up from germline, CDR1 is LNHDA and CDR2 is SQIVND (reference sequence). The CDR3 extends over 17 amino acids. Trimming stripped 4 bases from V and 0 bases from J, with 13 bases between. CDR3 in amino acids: CASSRLSQSSYNSPLHF. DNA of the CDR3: TGTGCCAGTAGTAGACTTAGCCAGAGCTCCTATAATTCACCCCTCCACTTT. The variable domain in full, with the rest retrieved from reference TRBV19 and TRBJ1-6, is DGGITQSPKYLFRKEGQNVTLSCEQNLNHDAMYWYRQDPGQGLRLIYYSQIVNDFQKGDIAEGYSVSREKKESFPLTVTSAQKNPTAFYLCASSRLSQSSYNSPLHFGNGTRLTVT.

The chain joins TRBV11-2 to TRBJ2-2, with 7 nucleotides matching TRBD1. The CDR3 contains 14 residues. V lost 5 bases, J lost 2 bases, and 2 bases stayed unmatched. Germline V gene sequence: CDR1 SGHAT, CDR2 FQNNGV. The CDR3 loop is CASSGTVNTGELFF. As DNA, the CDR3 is TGTGCCAGCAGCGGGACAGTAAACACCGGGGAGCTGTTTTTT.

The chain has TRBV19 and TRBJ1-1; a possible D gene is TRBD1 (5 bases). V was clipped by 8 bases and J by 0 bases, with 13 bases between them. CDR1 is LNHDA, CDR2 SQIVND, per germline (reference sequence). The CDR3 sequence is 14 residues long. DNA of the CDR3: TGTGCCAGTGGCTTCCGGGACCTGAACACTGAAGCTTTCTTT. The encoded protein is CASGFRDLNTEAFF.

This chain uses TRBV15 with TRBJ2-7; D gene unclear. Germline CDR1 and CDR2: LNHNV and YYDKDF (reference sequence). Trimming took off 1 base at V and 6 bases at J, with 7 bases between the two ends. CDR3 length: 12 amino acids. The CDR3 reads CATSRVAGEQYF. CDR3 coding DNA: TGTGCCACCAGCAGAGTAGCCGGCGAGCAGTACTTC.

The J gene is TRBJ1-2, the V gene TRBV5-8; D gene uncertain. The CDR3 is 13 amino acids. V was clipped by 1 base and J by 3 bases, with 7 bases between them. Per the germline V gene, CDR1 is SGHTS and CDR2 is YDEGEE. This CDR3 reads CASSLQLHYGYTF. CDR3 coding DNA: TGTGCCAGCAGCTTGCAGCTTCACTATGGCTACACCTTC.

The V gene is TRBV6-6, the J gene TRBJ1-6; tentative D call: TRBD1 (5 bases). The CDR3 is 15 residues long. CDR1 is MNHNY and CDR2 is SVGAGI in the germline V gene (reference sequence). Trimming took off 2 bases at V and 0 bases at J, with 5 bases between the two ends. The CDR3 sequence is CASSYDSSYNSPLHF. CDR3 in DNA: TGTGCCAGCAGTTACGACAGCTCCTATAATTCACCCCTCCACTTT.

The CDR3: CASSQDLGWAKGYTF. The CDR3 nucleotides are TGTGCCAGCAGCCAAGATCTTGGCTGGGCCAAGGGCTACACCTTC. The rearrangement uses TRBV3-1 (or the pseudogene TRBV3-2) and TRBJ1-2, with D uncertain. The germline V and J ends were trimmed by 0 bases and 8 bases, with 16 bases remaining between them. Germline V lookup: CDR1 LGHDT, CDR2 YNNKEL (reference sequence). The CDR3 runs 15 residues.

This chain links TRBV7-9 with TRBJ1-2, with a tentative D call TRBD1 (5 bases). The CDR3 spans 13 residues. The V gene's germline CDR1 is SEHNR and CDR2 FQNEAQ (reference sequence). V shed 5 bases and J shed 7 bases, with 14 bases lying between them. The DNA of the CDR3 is TGTGCCAGCAGCCTAAGGGACCAGGGTGGCTACACCTTC. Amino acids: CASSLRDQGGYTF. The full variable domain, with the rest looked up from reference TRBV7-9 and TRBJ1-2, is DTGVSQNPRHKITKRGQNVTFRCDPISEHNRLYWYRQTLGQGPEFLTYFQNEAQLEKSRLLSDRFSAERPKGSFSTLEIQRTEQGDSAMYLCASSLRDQGGYTFGSGTRLTVV.

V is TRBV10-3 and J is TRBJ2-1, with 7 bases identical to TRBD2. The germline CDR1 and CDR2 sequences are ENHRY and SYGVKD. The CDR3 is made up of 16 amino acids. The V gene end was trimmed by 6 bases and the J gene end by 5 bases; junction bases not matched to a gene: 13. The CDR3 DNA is TGTGCCATCAGGGGAGGGGCAGGGATTGGTCACAATGAGCAGTTCTTC. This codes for CAIRGGAGIGHNEQFF.

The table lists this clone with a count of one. DNA for the CDR3: TGTGCCAGCAGCCCCGCGCCGGGGGAGGGCAATCAGCCCCAGCATTTT. Amino acid sequence: CASSPAPGEGNQPQHF. The J gene is TRBJ1-5, the V gene TRBV11-2; a weak D match, TRBD1 (5 bases). CDR3 size: 16 residues. Germline CDR1 and CDR2: SGHAT and FQNNGV. The V end lost 5 bases, the J end lost 2 bases, and 16 bases lay between the germline ends.

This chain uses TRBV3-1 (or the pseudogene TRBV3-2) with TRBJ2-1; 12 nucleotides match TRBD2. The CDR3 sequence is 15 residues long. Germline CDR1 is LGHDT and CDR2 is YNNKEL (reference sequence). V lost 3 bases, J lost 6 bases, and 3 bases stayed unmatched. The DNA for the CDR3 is TGTGCCAGCAGCCATTCTAGCGGGGGGGCCAATGAGCAGTTCTTC. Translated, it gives CASSHSSGGANEQFF.

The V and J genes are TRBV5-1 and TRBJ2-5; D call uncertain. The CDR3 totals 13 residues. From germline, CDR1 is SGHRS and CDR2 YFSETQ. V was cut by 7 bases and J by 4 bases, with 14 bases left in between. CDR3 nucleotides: TGCGCCAGCTCGGAAAACCGCGGAGAGACCCAGTACTTC. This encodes CASSENRGETQYF.

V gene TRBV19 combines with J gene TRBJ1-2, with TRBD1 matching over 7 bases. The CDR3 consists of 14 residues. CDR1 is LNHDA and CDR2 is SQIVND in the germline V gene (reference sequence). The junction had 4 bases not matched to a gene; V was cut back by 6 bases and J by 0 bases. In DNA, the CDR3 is TGTGCCAGTAGCCCAGGGACAGCTAACTATGGCTACACCTTC. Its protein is CASSPGTANYGYTF.

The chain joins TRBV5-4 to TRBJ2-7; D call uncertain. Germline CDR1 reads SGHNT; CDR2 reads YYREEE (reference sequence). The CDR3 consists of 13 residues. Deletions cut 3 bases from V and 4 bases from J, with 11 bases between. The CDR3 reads CASSSAATYEQYF. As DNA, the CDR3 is TGTGCCAGCAGCTCTGCAGCAACGTACGAGCAGTACTTC.

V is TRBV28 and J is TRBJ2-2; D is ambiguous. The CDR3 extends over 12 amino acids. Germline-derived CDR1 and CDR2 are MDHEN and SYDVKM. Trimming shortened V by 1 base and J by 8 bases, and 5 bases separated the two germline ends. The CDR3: CASSLLLGELFF. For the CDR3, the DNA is TGTGCCAGCAGTTTATTACTTGGGGAGCTGTTTTTT.

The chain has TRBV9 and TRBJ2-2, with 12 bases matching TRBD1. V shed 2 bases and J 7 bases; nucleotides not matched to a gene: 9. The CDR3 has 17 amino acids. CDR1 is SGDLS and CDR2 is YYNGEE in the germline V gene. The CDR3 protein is CASSVLPGQGAGGELFF. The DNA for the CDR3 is TGTGCCAGCAGCGTCCTACCGGGACAGGGGGCAGGCGGGGAGCTGTTTTTT.